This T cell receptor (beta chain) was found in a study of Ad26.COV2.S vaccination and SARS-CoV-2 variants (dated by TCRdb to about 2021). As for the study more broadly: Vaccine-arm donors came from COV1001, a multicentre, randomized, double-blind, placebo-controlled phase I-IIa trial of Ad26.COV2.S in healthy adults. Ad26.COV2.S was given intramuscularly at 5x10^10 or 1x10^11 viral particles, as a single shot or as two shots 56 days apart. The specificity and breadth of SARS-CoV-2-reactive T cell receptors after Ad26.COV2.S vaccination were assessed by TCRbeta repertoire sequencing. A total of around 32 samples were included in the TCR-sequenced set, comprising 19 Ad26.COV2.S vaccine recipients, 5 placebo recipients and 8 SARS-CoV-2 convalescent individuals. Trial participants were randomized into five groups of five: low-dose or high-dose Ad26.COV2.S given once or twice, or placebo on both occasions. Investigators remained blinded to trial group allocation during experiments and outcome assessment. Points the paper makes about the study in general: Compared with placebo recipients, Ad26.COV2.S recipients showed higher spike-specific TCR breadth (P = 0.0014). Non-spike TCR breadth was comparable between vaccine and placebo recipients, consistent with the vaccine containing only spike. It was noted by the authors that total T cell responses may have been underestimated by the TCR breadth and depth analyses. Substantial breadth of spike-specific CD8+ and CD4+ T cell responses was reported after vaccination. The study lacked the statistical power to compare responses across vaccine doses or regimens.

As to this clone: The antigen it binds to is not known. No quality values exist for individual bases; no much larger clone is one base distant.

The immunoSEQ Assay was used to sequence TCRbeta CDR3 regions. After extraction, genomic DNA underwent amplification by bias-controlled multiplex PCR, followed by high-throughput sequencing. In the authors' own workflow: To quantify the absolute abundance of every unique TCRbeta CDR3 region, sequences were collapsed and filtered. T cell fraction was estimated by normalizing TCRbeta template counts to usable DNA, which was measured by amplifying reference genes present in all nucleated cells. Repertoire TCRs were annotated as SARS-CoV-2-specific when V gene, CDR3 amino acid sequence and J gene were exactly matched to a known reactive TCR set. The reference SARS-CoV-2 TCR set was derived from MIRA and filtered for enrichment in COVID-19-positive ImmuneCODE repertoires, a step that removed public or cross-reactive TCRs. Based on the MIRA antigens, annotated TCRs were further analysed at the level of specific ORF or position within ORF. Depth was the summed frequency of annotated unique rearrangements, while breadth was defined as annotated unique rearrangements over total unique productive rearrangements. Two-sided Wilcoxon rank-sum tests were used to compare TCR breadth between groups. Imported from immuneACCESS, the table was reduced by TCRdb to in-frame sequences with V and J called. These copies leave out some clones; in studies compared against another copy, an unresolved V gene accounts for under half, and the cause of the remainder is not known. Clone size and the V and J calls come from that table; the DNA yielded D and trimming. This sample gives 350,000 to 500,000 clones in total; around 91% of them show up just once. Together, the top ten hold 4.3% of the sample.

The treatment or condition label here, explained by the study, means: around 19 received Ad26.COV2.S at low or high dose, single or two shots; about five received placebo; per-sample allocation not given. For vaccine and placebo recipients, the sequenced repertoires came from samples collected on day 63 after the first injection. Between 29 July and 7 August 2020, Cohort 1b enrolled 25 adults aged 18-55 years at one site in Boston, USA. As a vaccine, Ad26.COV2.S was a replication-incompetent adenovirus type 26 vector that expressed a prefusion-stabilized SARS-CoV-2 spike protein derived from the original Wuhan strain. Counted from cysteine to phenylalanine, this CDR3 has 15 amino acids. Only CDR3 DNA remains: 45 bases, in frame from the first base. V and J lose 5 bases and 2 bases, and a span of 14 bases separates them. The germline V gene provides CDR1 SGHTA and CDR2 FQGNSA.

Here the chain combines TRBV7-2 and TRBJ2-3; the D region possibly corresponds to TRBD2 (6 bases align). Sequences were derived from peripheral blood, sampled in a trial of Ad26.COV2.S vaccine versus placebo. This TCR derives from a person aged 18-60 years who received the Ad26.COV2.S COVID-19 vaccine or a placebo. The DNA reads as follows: TGTGCCAGCAGCCGTAGCGGAAAACCCACAGATACGCAGTATTTT. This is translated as CASSRSGKPTDTQYF.